One sample yielded the 6 T cell receptor beta chains listed below, sequenced in a study of T cells in Graves' hyperthyroidism and ophthalmopathy. RNA transcripts gave rise to amplified TCR beta CDR3 regions. When the TCR CDR3 underwent first-round RT-PCR, the HTBI primer set was used. TCRdb recomputed calls from the multiplex PCR reads with MiXCR, one row per CDR3 protein. The table lists roughly 500,000 distinct CDR3 sequences, approximately 49% of them singletons. Sample: peripheral blood or thyroid tissue (not recorded which). The receptors derive from an adult woman with Graves' disease, either hyperthyroidism or ophthalmopathy (not recorded which).

This clonotype was counted at least ten times. The chain recombines TRBV7-8 with TRBJ2-7; 8 nucleotides align to TRBD2. Unmatched junction bases numbered 6, after V lost 5 bases and J lost 3 bases. The CDR3 covers 14 residues. Per germline, CDR1 SGHVS and CDR2 FQNEAQ. CDR3 sequence (DNA): TGTGCCAGCAGCGCACCGGGACTAGTCTACGAGCAGTACTTC. Translating gives CASSAPGLVYEQYF. Supplemented by reference TRBV7-8 and TRBJ2-7, the full variable domain reads GAGVSQSPRYKVAKRGQDVALRCDPISGHVSLFWYQQALGQGPEFLTYFQNEAQLDKSGLPSDRFFAERPEGSVSTLKIQRTQQEDSAVYLCASSAPGLVYEQYFGPGTRLTVT.

This clonotype was seen ten or more times. The rearrangement joins TRBV3-1 to TRBJ1-5; D ambiguous. The germline V gene has CDR1 LGHDT and CDR2 YNNKEL (reference sequence). The CDR3 sequence is 13 residues long. Trimming removed 0 bases at V and 7 bases at J, with 7 bases between. The CDR3 bases are TGTGCCAGCAGCCAAGACATAGGGCAGCCCCAGCATTTT. Its translation: CASSQDIGQPQHF.

This clonotype was seen once. This chain links TRBV20-1 with TRBJ1-2, with D possibly matching TRBD1 (5 bases). Trimming shortened V by 6 bases and J by 12 bases, and 29 bases separated the two germline ends. CDR3 length equals 15 residues. Germline-derived CDR1 and CDR2 are DFQATT and SNEGSKA (reference sequence). CDR3 nucleotides: TGCAGTGCCAGGACCGCCCGGGGGTCCGGCGTAATCCACACCTTC. It encodes CSARTARGSGVIHTF.

The chain carries TRBV20-1 and TRBJ2-5, with 7 bases that match TRBD2. CDR3 length equals 15 residues. Germline V gene data show CDR1 as DFQATT and CDR2 as SNEGSKA (reference sequence). With V trimmed by 6 bases and J by 2 bases, 12 bases remained unmatched. The CDR3 here is CSAKRAGDQQETQYF. The CDR3 DNA reads as TGCAGTGCCAAGCGGGCGGGGGATCAGCAAGAGACCCAGTACTTC.

The J gene is TRBJ2-1, the V gene TRBV11-2, with 7 bases matching TRBD1. The CDR3 is 14 amino acids. The V segment lost 5 bases and the J segment 9 bases; nucleotides outside the gene matches: 10. Germline CDR1 reads SGHAT; CDR2 reads FQNNGV. The CDR3 DNA sequence: TGTGCCAGCAGCCCGTCTGACAGGGTGGGTGAGCAGTTCTTC. Protein: CASSPSDRVGEQFF.

The rearrangement joins TRBV9 to TRBJ1-3; no reliable D call. Trimming left V 0 bases short and J 2 bases short, with 12 bases between. The CDR3 extends over 16 amino acids. The V gene's germline CDR1 is SGDLS and CDR2 YYNGEE. The CDR3: CASSVETGGTGNTIYF. The CDR3 nucleotides are TGTGCCAGCAGCGTAGAGACGGGAGGAACTGGAAACACCATATATTTT. Supplemented by reference TRBV9 and TRBJ1-3, the full variable domain reads DSGVTQTPKHLITATGQRVTLRCSPRSGDLSVYWYQQSLDQGLQFLIQYYNGEERAKGNILERFSAQQFPDLHSELNLSSLELGDSALYFCASSVETGGTGNTIYFGEGSWLTVV.